This is a list of T cell receptor beta chains from one sample in a study of blood T cell repertoires in COVID-19. The protocol was immunoSEQ multiplex PCR, while the TCRdb copy is restricted to in-frame clones and leaves out a portion. The sample carries a few hundred thousand clones, 65% to 90% recorded once. Specimen: PBMCs or T cells enriched from blood (not recorded which). Source of these receptors: a woman aged 18 to 35 who had recovered from COVID-19. The CDR3 runs from the conserved cysteine through the conserved F or W. The D gene is left open where the match is weak. Size values are once, few and many counts, or a class for expanded clones, and some rows have none.

d_call: TRBD1
v_call: TRBV18
j_call: TRBJ1-5
clone_size: -
cdr3_nt: TGTGCCAGCTCCAGGACAGGGGGAGCTCAGCCCCAGCATTTT
cdr3_aa: CASSRTGGAQPQHF

d_call: TRBD1
v_call: TRBV18
j_call: TRBJ2-7
clone_size: -
cdr3_nt: TGTGCCAGCTCCCCAGGGGGCAGCTACGAGCAGTACTTC
cdr3_aa: CASSPGGSYEQYF

d_call: TRBD2
v_call: TRBV14
j_call: TRBJ2-6
clone_size: few
cdr3_nt: TGTGCCAGCAGCCAATTAGCGGGGAGCTCTGGGGCCAACGTCCTGACTTTC
cdr3_aa: CASSQLAGSSGANVLTF

d_call: TRBD1
v_call: TRBV24-1
j_call: TRBJ2-1
clone_size: -
cdr3_nt: TGTGCCACCAGTGACATCCGGGACAGCAATGAGCAGTTCTTC
cdr3_aa: CATSDIRDSNEQFF

d_call: -
v_call: TRBV5-1
j_call: TRBJ1-2
clone_size: once
cdr3_nt: TGCGCCAGCAGCTTGGCCGGTAACTATGGCTACACCTTC
cdr3_aa: CASSLAGNYGYTF

d_call: TRBD2
v_call: TRBV5-1
j_call: TRBJ2-3
clone_size: -
cdr3_nt: TGCGCCAGCAGCTCCCTCGTGAGCGGGGACTGGACAGATACGCAGTATTTT
cdr3_aa: CASSSLVSGDWTDTQYF

d_call: TRBD1
v_call: TRBV4-1
j_call: TRBJ1-2
clone_size: -
cdr3_nt: TGCGCCAGCAGCCAAGGCCGGGACAGGGGCTACACCTTC
cdr3_aa: CASSQGRDRGYTF

d_call: -
v_call: TRBV2
j_call: TRBJ2-2
clone_size: -
cdr3_nt: TGTGCCAGCAGTGGGCAGGGGCCTAACACCGGGGAGCTGTTTTTT
cdr3_aa: CASSGQGPNTGELFF

d_call: TRBD1
v_call: TRBV27
j_call: TRBJ1-1
clone_size: -
cdr3_nt: TGTGCCAGCAGTCCCGGAACAGTCTATAGACAGGGCACTGAAGCTTTCTTT
cdr3_aa: CASSPGTVYRQGTEAFF

d_call: -
v_call: TRBV9
j_call: TRBJ1-1
clone_size: -
cdr3_nt: TGTGCCAGCGGGCAGAGGAACACTGAAGCTTTCTTT
cdr3_aa: CASGQRNTEAFF

d_call: -
v_call: TRBV5-4
j_call: TRBJ1-2
clone_size: -
cdr3_nt: TGTGCCAGCAGCTTGGGTCAGGGGCCCAACTATGGCTACACCTTC
cdr3_aa: CASSLGQGPNYGYTF

d_call: -
v_call: TRBV4-2
j_call: TRBJ2-3
clone_size: few
cdr3_nt: TGTGCCAGCAGCCAAGACCCACGAGGTGGCCCAGATACGCAGTATTTT
cdr3_aa: CASSQDPRGGPDTQYF

d_call: TRBD1
v_call: TRBV19
j_call: TRBJ1-6
clone_size: -
cdr3_nt: TGTGCCAGTAGTAGCTCACAGGGGGTTTGGAATTCACCCCTCCACTTT
cdr3_aa: CASSSSQGVWNSPLHF

d_call: TRBD2
v_call: TRBV2
j_call: TRBJ2-3
clone_size: -
cdr3_nt: TGTGCCAGCCGACTAGCGGGAGTCACAGATACGCAGTATTTT
cdr3_aa: CASRLAGVTDTQYF

d_call: -
v_call: TRBV5-1
j_call: TRBJ1-2
clone_size: -
cdr3_nt: TGCGCCAGCAGCTTGGTGGTGGGACTCCACCACTATGGCTACACCTTC
cdr3_aa: CASSLVVGLHHYGYTF

d_call: -
v_call: TRBV6-5
j_call: TRBJ1-4
clone_size: once
cdr3_nt: TGTGCCAGCAGTCCACAGGGTTTTACTAATGAAAAACTGTTTTTT
cdr3_aa: CASSPQGFTNEKLFF

d_call: -
v_call: TRBV19
j_call: TRBJ2-3
clone_size: -
cdr3_nt: TGTGCCAGTAGGACAGGTGATACGCAGTATTTT
cdr3_aa: CASRTGDTQYF

d_call: TRBD2
v_call: TRBV7-2
j_call: TRBJ2-7
clone_size: -
cdr3_nt: TGTGCCAGCAGCCCCAGCCCGGGACTAGCGGGGGCATACGAGCAGTACTTC
cdr3_aa: CASSPSPGLAGAYEQYF

d_call: TRBD1
v_call: TRBV13
j_call: TRBJ1-6
clone_size: -
cdr3_nt: TGTGCCAGCAGCTCGGGGGGCCCGGACAGGGGCATAAGCTCCTATAATTCACCCCTCCACTTT
cdr3_aa: CASSSGGPDRGISSYNSPLHF

d_call: TRBD2
v_call: TRBV11-2
j_call: TRBJ2-3
clone_size: -
cdr3_nt: TGTGCCAGCAGCTTAACATTGGGGGGACTAGCGGGAGATGGGGATACGCAGTATTTT
cdr3_aa: CASSLTLGGLAGDGDTQYF

d_call: -
v_call: TRBV7-9
j_call: TRBJ1-5
clone_size: once
cdr3_nt: TGTGCCAGCAGCTCCGGAAGGGAGGGTCAGCCCCAGCATTTT
cdr3_aa: CASSSGREGQPQHF

d_call: TRBD2
v_call: TRBV5-1
j_call: TRBJ2-1
clone_size: -
cdr3_nt: TGCGCCAGCAGCTTACTAGCGGGAGGTCCCAATGAGCAGTTCTTC
cdr3_aa: CASSLLAGGPNEQFF

d_call: -
v_call: TRBV7-9
j_call: TRBJ1-2
clone_size: few
cdr3_nt: TGTGCCAGCAGCTTGGGCAGGGCTGACTATGGCTACACCTTC
cdr3_aa: CASSLGRADYGYTF

d_call: -
v_call: TRBV30
j_call: TRBJ1-1
clone_size: -
cdr3_nt: TGTGCCTGGAGTGTAATAGCAGGGCGAAGACCGATCTTT
cdr3_aa: CAWSVIAGRRPIF

d_call: -
v_call: TRBV21-1
j_call: TRBJ2-7
clone_size: -
cdr3_nt: TGTGCCAGCCTTGGACCCGCGGGGCATCCCACCTACGAGCAGTACTTC
cdr3_aa: CASLGPAGHPTYEQYF

d_call: TRBD1
v_call: TRBV14
j_call: TRBJ1-2
clone_size: -
cdr3_nt: TGTGCCAGCAGCCGGGACAGTAACTATGGCTACACCTTC
cdr3_aa: CASSRDSNYGYTF